The entry below describes one T cell receptor beta chain. There is no known antigen for this receptor. There are no base qualities to consult, and no much larger clone falls within one base. Its CDR3 holds 18 amino acids, cysteine through phenylalanine. Of all the DNA, just the CDR3 is kept, 54 bases in frame from base 1. V and J are truncated by 0 bases and 2 bases respectively, leaving an intervening sequence of 17 bases. The germline V gene encodes CDR1 LNHNV and CDR2 YYDKDF (reference sequence). The entry originates in a study of CD8+ T cells in alopecia areata (dated by TCRdb to the late 2010s). At the level of the whole study: Treated patients were enrolled in an open-label pilot trial of oral tofacitinib at 5 to 10 mg twice daily for moderate-to-severe alopecia areata. For the treated patients, the SALT score, which quantifies what percentage of scalp surface area is affected, served as the measure of disease severity. Amplification of TCRbeta CDR3 regions was done by immunoSEQ multiplex PCR using 35 Vbeta forward primers and 13 Jbeta reverse primers. RNA came from the PAXgene miRNA kit for fixed scalp, the miRNeasy kit for PBMCs, and the RNeasy kit for mouse skin. Biopsies were taken from tofacitinib-treated patients at baseline and again at 4 and 24 weeks into treatment, and several of those patients also had a later scalp biopsy. The study used high-throughput TCRbeta sequencing to examine T cell clonal expansion in alopecia areata, in both the C3H/HeJ mouse model and human patients. Tofacitinib was given for 6 to 18 months, followed by 6 months of follow-up off drug to assess delayed response and recurrence. Scalp tissue and sorted CD4+ and CD8+ peripheral blood T cells from patchy and totalis/universalis alopecia areata patients and from healthy controls were covered by human TCRbeta sequencing. Scalp clonality was compared among normal scalp (n=4), patchy alopecia areata scalp (n=8), and alopecia totalis/universalis scalp (n=8).

Library method: the immunoSEQ multiplex PCR assay. RNA was extracted from all samples and reverse transcribed into cDNA as template for TCR sequencing. SuperScript III was used for first-strand cDNA synthesis, primed with a 2:1 mix of oligo-dT and random hexamers. A synthetic immune receptor repertoire was used to assess amplification bias, and residual bias was removed computationally. Processing in the source paper ran as follows. After raw reads were preprocessed to remove errors, the CDR3 was defined following IMGT conventions as running from the conserved cysteine to phenylalanine. Clonality was computed as 1 minus the Shannon entropy, with the entropy normalized by log2 of the number of productive unique TCRs. Whether each scalp clone was CD4 or CD8 was inferred by checking scalp TCRbeta sequences against the CD4 and CD8 repertoires from sorted blood. TCRdb provides this immuneACCESS table in a form limited to in-frame rearrangements. Some clones are lacking; in checked studies, under half of them reflect an unresolved V gene, and why the rest are absent is not known. V and J calls and clone size are copied from that table; D and trimming were computed from the DNA. This sample has about 190,000 clones in its table, and roughly 53% of those were observed once. Jointly, the top ten make up over 9.5% of the sample.

The sample's time point label, decoded: less than 30 weeks on oral tofacitinib. The meaning of the sample's treatment or condition label: oral pan-JAK inhibitor, 5-10 mg twice daily. Lesional scalp punch biopsies and peripheral blood were obtained from alopecia areata patients. PBMCs were isolated by density centrifugation and stained for CD3, CD4 and CD8, after which CD4+ and CD8+ T cells were sorted on a FACSAria. Study-wide findings and limitations: Tofacitinib significantly decreased scalp clonality and the number of expanded CD8+ clones among the top 100 scalp clones. Compared with mice, TCR sequences shared between patients were less clear, possibly partly because of HLA diversity across the patient population. The treated cohort was small, with a single nonresponder, so links between baseline CD8+ expansion and response need larger studies. During tofacitinib treatment, many expanded lesional clones remained in scalp and blood, and this persistence may partly explain relapse after treatment is stopped. Compared with normal scalp, lesional scalp, particularly in alopecia totalis/universalis, had higher clonality and more expanded CD8+ clones, which suggests antigenic drive. Resident alphabeta T cells in normal human skin are also sequenced, complicating scalp TCR repertoire analysis, unlike mouse skin dominated by gammadelta T cells.

The sequenced sample was CD8+ T cells sorted from blood, obtained at week 24, from a patient treated with tofacitinib. The rearrangement combines TRBV15 with TRBJ1-5; the D gene cannot be resolved reliably. This clonotype originated in a human donor with alopecia areata. At the DNA level, the sequence is TGTGCCACCAGCAGAGATTCGCGGGGTACCCTTCGCAATCAGCCCCAGCATTTT. It translates as CATSRDSRGTLRNQPQHF.